This entry lists 8 T cell receptor beta chains sequenced from one sample in a study of T cells in Graves' hyperthyroidism and ophthalmopathy. RNA transcripts yielded amplified TCR beta CDR3 regions. The TCR CDR3 first-round RT-PCR relied on the HTBI primer set. TCRdb independently ran MiXCR on the multiplex PCR reads; one entry per CDR3 protein. The sample contains 350,000 to 450,000 distinct CDR3 sequences, over 13% of which appear only once. The sequencing sample was made of blood. These receptor sequences come from a man aged 45-65 years with Graves' ophthalmopathy.

The chain links TRBV14 to TRBJ2-7; D ambiguous. This CDR3 has 14 residues. CDR1 is SGHDN and CDR2 is FVKESK in the germline V gene. Trimming left V 0 bases short and J 7 bases short, with 13 bases between. The CDR3 nucleotides are TGTGCCAGCAGCCAAGAGTATAAGGGAATGGAGCAGTACTTC. Amino acids: CASSQEYKGMEQYF.

V gene TRBV20-1 combines with J gene TRBJ2-7; 12 nucleotides agree with TRBD2. The V gene end was trimmed by 4 bases and the J gene end by 7 bases; junction bases not matched to a gene: 8. This CDR3 region has 14 residues. Germline values: CDR1 DFQATT, CDR2 SNEGSKA (reference sequence). The CDR3 bases are TGCAGTGCTAAAAGACTAGCGGGAGTCTGGGAGCAGTACTTC. It translates to CSAKRLAGVWEQYF.

This clonotype was seen at least ten times. The V gene is TRBV24-1, the J gene TRBJ2-1; D uncertain. Germline CDR1 reads KGHDR; CDR2 reads SFDVKD. V was cut by 3 bases and J by 7 bases, with 24 bases left in between. CDR3 size: 18 residues. CDR3 region: CATSDAPPVLSVLNEQFF. In nucleotides, the CDR3 is TGTGCCACCAGTGATGCCCCCCCGGTCCTATCCGTACTGAATGAGCAGTTCTTC.

This clonotype has only one observation. The V and J genes are TRBV5-4 and TRBJ1-2, with D perhaps matching TRBD1 (6 bases). CDR3 length: 15 amino acids. The V gene lost 0 bases and the J gene lost 2 bases, with 11 bases spanning the gap. The germline gives CDR1 SGHNT, CDR2 YYREEE (reference sequence). The CDR3 DNA reads TGTGCCAGCAGCTTGGTGACCGACAGGAACTATGGCTACACCTTC. It translates to CASSLVTDRNYGYTF. The whole variable domain, remainder taken from reference TRBV5-4 and TRBJ1-2, is ETGVTQSPTHLIKTRGQQVTLRCSSQSGHNTVSWYQQALGQGPQFIFQYYREEENGRGNFPPRFSGLQFPNYSSELNVNALELDDSALYLCASSLVTDRNYGYTFGSGTRLTVV.

V is TRBV6-1 and J is TRBJ2-3; D is unresolved. Per germline, CDR1 MNHNS and CDR2 SASEGT. The V and J ends lost 7 bases and 6 bases respectively, with 14 bases between them. There are 13 residues in the CDR3. CDR3 DNA: TGTGCCAGCACTCCCAATCTCCTTGATACGCAGTATTTT. This codes for CASTPNLLDTQYF.

V usage is TRBV20-1 and J usage is TRBJ2-3, with 11 bases aligning to TRBD2. The ends lost 6 bases at V and 1 base at J; junction bases unmatched: 3. The germline CDR1 and CDR2 sequences are DFQATT and SNEGSKA (reference sequence). The length of the CDR3 is 14 residues. The CDR3 here is CSAGGLAGTDTQYF. In DNA, the CDR3 is TGCAGTGCGGGGGGACTAGCGGGCACAGATACGCAGTATTTT.

This clonotype was counted ten times or more. This sequence joins TRBV3-1 and TRBJ1-5; 10 nucleotides agree with TRBD1. The germline V gene encodes CDR1 LGHDT and CDR2 YNNKEL (reference sequence). The CDR3 runs 14 residues. The J segment lost 9 bases and the V segment lost 4 bases, leaving 6 bases of the junction unmatched. This CDR3 is CASSPETGGTPQHF. The CDR3 DNA is TGTGCCAGCAGCCCCGAGACAGGGGGCACGCCCCAGCATTTT.

V is TRBV6-1 and J is TRBJ2-1, with a possible D match to TRBD1 (6 bases). CDR3 length equals 14 residues. CDR1 and CDR2 from the germline V gene are MNHNS and SASEGT. V lost 4 bases, J lost 5 bases, and 12 bases lay in between. The CDR3 spells CASSGRDTNNEQFF. The CDR3 DNA follows: TGTGCCAGCAGTGGACGGGACACAAACAATGAGCAGTTCTTC.